This entry is about one T cell receptor beta chain. Its antigen is unknown. Trimming stripped 3 bases from V and 10 bases from J, with 17 bases between. Germline values: CDR1 SGDLS, CDR2 YYNGEE. The CDR3 length is 14 residues. This record belongs to a study of memory CD4+ T cells and cytomegalovirus serostatus. About the research overall: This sample comes from healthy Belgian adults, about 10 CMV seropositive, roughly 22 seronegative. Study-wide results and limits: Repertoires predicted CMV serostatus with median bootstrapped AUC of about 0.95. Each of fewer than 80 CMV-associated TCRbeta sequences occurred in one to five individuals.

The sort gate was single viable CD3+CD4+CD8-CD45RO+ cells for memory CD4+ T cells. CMV serostatus came from serum IgG against pp150, pp28, p38, p52. The method was immunoSEQ multiplex PCR; TCRdb's version includes in-frame clones alone and lacks a portion of them. The repertoire consists of 45,000 to 70,000 clones, with 82% occurring once and the leading ten covering roughly 0.5%. Sequenced: memory CD4+ T cells from blood. The TCR was taken from an adult in good health and CMV-seronegative. Some clones in this sample may be carry-over from other donors' samples. V gene TRBV9 combines with J gene TRBJ2-1; perhaps TRBD2 as D (6 bases). This CDR3 is CASSAGGIGREQFF. The CDR3 nucleotides are TGTGCCAGCAGCGCGGGCGGGATCGGAAGGGAGCAGTTCTTC.